These T cell receptor beta chains were read from a single sample in a study of T cell repertoires in cytomegalovirus infection. These TCRs' antigens remain unknown. TCRdb re-called the reads through MiXCR, storing one row per CDR3 protein. The sample yields a few hundred thousand distinct CDR3 sequences, 25% to 30% seen once. The source material was cultured PBMCs, sampled from culture after CMV antigen stimulation. These receptor sequences come from a human donor in good health (CMV status not recorded). Some clones in this sample may be carry-over from other donors' samples. Both conserved end residues are part of each CDR3. The D gene is left open where the match is weak. Some rows mark clone size as missing; the rest say once, few, many or name a class of expanded clone.

clone size	V gene	J gene	D gene	CDR3 protein	CDR3 DNA
NA	TRBV19	TRBJ2-2	TRBD2	CASSKGLASVNTGELFF	TGTGCCAGTAGTAAAGGACTAGCATCGGTAAACACCGGGGAGCTGTTTTTT
few	TRBV7-8	TRBJ2-3	TRBD2	CASSLDPGRYTQYF	TGTGCCAGCAGCTTAGATCCCGGGAGGTATACGCAGTATTTT
NA	TRBV18	TRBJ1-1	TRBD1	CASSPKTGVGEAFF	TGTGCCAGCTCCCCAAAGACAGGGGTTGGTGAAGCTTTCTTT
few	TRBV28	TRBJ1-1	NA	CASLTGVRSTEAFF	TGTGCCAGCTTAACAGGAGTTAGGAGCACTGAAGCTTTCTTT
few	TRBV28	TRBJ1-2	TRBD1	CASSLEGAHGYTF	TGTGCCAGCAGTTTAGAGGGGGCGCATGGCTACACCTTC
once	TRBV5-4	TRBJ1-1	TRBD1	CASSSDRDFTEAFF	TGTGCCAGCAGTTCCGACAGGGACTTCACTGAAGCTTTCTTT
NA	TRBV4-1	TRBJ1-6	NA	CASSSYKGPQRPPGSPLHF	TGCGCCAGCAGCTCCTACAAGGGGCCTCAGCGACCCCCTGGTTCACCCCTCCACTTT
NA	TRBV2	TRBJ1-4	TRBD1	CASSIGKTGGNEKLFF	TGTGCCAGCAGCATTGGGAAGACAGGGGGTAATGAAAAACTGTTTTTT
many	TRBV7-2	TRBJ2-3	NA	CASSLIAWGDTQYF	TGTGCCAGCAGCTTAATCGCCTGGGGGGATACGCAGTATTTT
few	TRBV6-5	TRBJ2-1	TRBD2	CASRDNGGNNEQFF	TGTGCCAGCAGAGACAACGGGGGGAACAATGAGCAGTTCTTC
few	TRBV28	TRBJ2-3	TRBD2	CASGGLAASTDTQYF	TGTGCCAGCGGAGGACTAGCGGCTAGCACAGATACGCAGTATTTT
NA	TRBV5-8	TRBJ2-4	TRBD2	CASSLGTSGVPLAKNIQYF	TGTGCCAGCAGCTTGGGGACTAGCGGGGTACCCCTAGCCAAAAACATTCAGTACTTC
few	TRBV29-1	TRBJ2-6	NA	CSVTRSSGANVLTF	TGCAGCGTAACTAGGAGCTCTGGGGCCAACGTCCTGACTTTC
NA	TRBV7-2	TRBJ1-5	NA	CASSLGGGPQHF	TGTGCCAGCAGCTTAGGCGGAGGGCCCCAGCATTTT
many	TRBV6-2/TRBV6-3	TRBJ2-4	NA	CASSYPRIQGDLNIQYF	TGTGCCAGCAGTTACCCGAGGATACAGGGCGATTTAAACATTCAGTACTTC
many	TRBV7-2	TRBJ1-3	TRBD1	CASSSRTGAGNTIYF	TGTGCCAGCAGCTCACGGACAGGGGCAGGAAACACCATATATTTT
NA	TRBV5-1	TRBJ1-2	NA	CASSLVPNPTYGYTF	TGCGCCAGCAGCTTGGTCCCAAATCCCACTTATGGCTACACCTTC
NA	TRBV28	TRBJ2-2	NA	CASITTRPGAGELFF	TGTGCCAGCATCACAACGAGACCGGGGGCCGGGGAGCTGTTTTTT
few	TRBV7-9	TRBJ2-2	TRBD1	CASSSQGGTGELFF	TGTGCCAGCAGCTCACAGGGGGGCACCGGGGAGCTGTTTTTT
NA	TRBV19	TRBJ1-2	NA	CASSISLRDGYTF	TGTGCCAGTAGTATCTCCCTGAGGGATGGCTACACCTTC
once	TRBV27	TRBJ1-5	NA	CASSLRYSQPQHF	TGTGCCAGCAGTTTAAGGTATTCCCAGCCCCAGCATTTT
NA	TRBV6-2/TRBV6-3	TRBJ1-1	TRBD1	CASRGTGGANTEAFF	TGTGCCAGCAGAGGGACAGGGGGCGCTAACACTGAAGCTTTCTTT
NA	TRBV6-1	TRBJ2-2	TRBD2	CASSLGGDTGELFF	TGTGCCAGCAGTTTGGGGGGGGACACCGGGGAGCTGTTTTTT
NA	TRBV7-2	TRBJ1-6	NA	CASSLLQSSYNSPLHF	TGTGCCAGCAGCTTACTACAGAGCTCCTATAATTCACCCCTCCACTTT
many	TRBV15	TRBJ1-6	NA	CATSPNRNSPLHF	TGTGCCACCAGCCCAAATAGAAATTCACCCCTCCACTTT
NA	TRBV3-1	TRBJ1-2	NA	CASSQVQGHGYTF	TGTGCCAGCAGCCAAGTACAGGGACATGGCTACACCTTC
many	TRBV6-1	TRBJ2-7	TRBD1	CASRRQGIYYEQYF	TGTGCCAGCCGCCGACAGGGGATTTACTACGAGCAGTACTTC
many	TRBV7-2	TRBJ1-1	NA	CASSLGGALNTEAFF	TGTGCCAGCAGCTTAGGAGGGGCACTGAACACTGAAGCTTTCTTT
many	TRBV6-1	TRBJ1-5	NA	CASSEARYGEGQPQHF	TGTGCCAGCAGTGAAGCGCGATACGGAGAAGGTCAGCCCCAGCATTTT
once	TRBV24-1	TRBJ1-5	TRBD1	CATSDLSQGINQPQHF	TGTGCCACCAGTGATTTGTCACAGGGGATAAATCAGCCCCAGCATTTT
few	TRBV7-9	TRBJ1-1	NA	CASSPRSAGLSTEAFF	TGTGCCAGCAGCCCGAGGTCTGCAGGGTTGAGCACTGAAGCTTTCTTT
few	TRBV4-1	TRBJ1-2	NA	CASSQTPGIPGYTF	TGCGCCAGCAGCCAGACGCCGGGGATCCCTGGCTACACCTTC
NA	TRBV12-3/TRBV12-4	TRBJ1-6	NA	CASSLGGKLYNSPLHF	TGTGCCAGCTCCCTAGGGGGGAAACTCTATAATTCACCCCTCCACTTT
few	TRBV7-4	TRBJ1-1	NA	CASSLIGADTEAFF	TGTGCCAGCAGCTTAATAGGTGCTGACACTGAAGCTTTCTTT
NA	TRBV25-1	TRBJ1-1	NA	CASSDYEHTEAFF	TGTGCCAGCAGTGATTATGAGCACACTGAAGCTTTCTTT
few	TRBV3-1	TRBJ2-7	NA	CASSRLGEAYEQYF	TGTGCCAGCAGCCGACTAGGGGAGGCCTACGAGCAGTACTTC
few	TRBV9	TRBJ1-1	NA	CASSEGPNTEAFF	TGTGCCAGCAGCGAGGGACCAAACACTGAAGCTTTCTTT
NA	TRBV19	TRBJ1-5	NA	CASSVDWNQPQHF	TGTGCCAGTAGTGTCGACTGGAATCAGCCCCAGCATTTT
NA	TRBV12-3/TRBV12-4	TRBJ2-1	NA	CAFRRGDEQFF	TGTGCCTTTCGACGGGGCGATGAGCAGTTCTTC
few	TRBV28	TRBJ2-7	TRBD1	CASSGSGTAPSYEQYF	TGTGCCAGCAGTGGATCCGGGACAGCCCCCTCCTACGAGCAGTACTTC
few	TRBV12-3/TRBV12-4	TRBJ1-2	NA	CASSLRSMGYTF	TGTGCCAGCAGTTTACGCAGCATGGGCTACACCTTC
NA	TRBV28	TRBJ2-2	NA	CASIPSTGELFF	TGTGCCAGCATTCCCTCAACCGGGGAGCTGTTTTTT
NA	TRBV28	TRBJ1-5	NA	CASSSPTAPNQPQHF	TGTGCCAGCAGTTCCCCGACGGCCCCAAATCAGCCCCAGCATTTT
few	TRBV7-2	TRBJ1-2	NA	CASVRPNYGYTF	TGTGCCAGCGTCAGGCCGAACTATGGCTACACCTTC
NA	TRBV6-1	TRBJ2-7	TRBD1	CASSEYRGDEQYF	TGTGCCAGCAGTGAATACAGGGGGGACGAGCAGTACTTC